The entry below describes one TCR beta chain. Its antigen is currently unknown. The assay was immunoSEQ multiplex PCR, and TCRdb's table has in-frame clones only and misses some. The data contain fewer than 110,000 clones, approximately 89% of them singletons. The data derive from a study of OX40 agonist ivuxolimab in advanced cancers. About the research overall: The study gave patients intravenous ivuxolimab at 0.01 to 10 mg/kg every 2 weeks.

Study-wide results and caveats: Antigens targeted by the expanded peripheral T cells were not determined.

This clonotype was obtained from an adult with an advanced solid tumor such as melanoma, head and neck, liver or kidney cancer. The material was CD4+ or CD8+ T cells sorted from blood, obtained in a trial of the OX40 agonist ivuxolimab.

CDR3 bases: TGTGCCAGTAGTATAGCGGGGACAGGGGAATCCTACGAGCAGTACTTC. Protein sequence: CASSIAGTGESYEQYF. This rearrangement joins TRBV19 to TRBJ2-7, with 10 positions matching TRBD1. CDR1 is LNHDA, CDR2 SQIVND, per germline (reference sequence). With V trimmed by 1 base and J by 1 base, 4 bases remained unmatched. This CDR3 is 16 amino acids long.